The next 15 T cell receptor beta chains were all read from a single sample in a study of blood T cell repertoires in COVID-19. Sequenced by immunoSEQ multiplex PCR; TCRdb stores in-frame clones only, minus some. The sample contains about 240,000 clones, around 88% of which appear only once. The material sequenced was PBMCs or T cells enriched from blood (not recorded which). These receptors were obtained from a man aged 35-49 years who had recovered from COVID-19.

V usage is TRBV7-9 and J usage is TRBJ2-3, with D tentatively TRBD1 (6 bases). V dropped 7 bases and J dropped 0 bases, with 11 bases sitting between them. CDR1 and CDR2 from the germline V gene are SEHNR and FQNEAQ (reference sequence). The CDR3 runs 14 residues. CDR3 DNA: TGTGCCAGCATCGGGACACCTAGCACAGATACGCAGTATTTT. This translates into CASIGTPSTDTQYF.

The CDR3 DNA follows: TGCGCCAGCACCGAACTAGCGGGAGTTGGAGATACGCAGTATTTT. It encodes CASTELAGVGDTQYF. The rearrangement uses TRBV5-1 and TRBJ2-3, with 11 positions matching TRBD2. Trimming at V came to 6 bases and at J to 5 bases, leaving 8 bases not matched to a gene. CDR1 and CDR2 from the germline V gene are SGHRS and YFSETQ. The CDR3 covers 15 residues.

This clone was detected only once. The rearrangement joins TRBV3-1 (or the pseudogene TRBV3-2) to TRBJ1-1; the match to TRBD1 covers 7 bases. Germline V gene data show CDR1 as LGHDT and CDR2 as YNNKEL (reference sequence). CDR3 length equals 13 residues. V was pared by 3 bases and J by 8 bases, with 6 bases of the junction left unmatched. As DNA, the CDR3 is TGTGCCAGCAGCCATCAAGTCAGGGGGGAAGCTTTCTTT. Its protein is CASSHQVRGEAFF.

The genes are TRBV21-1 and TRBJ1-4; TRBD1, the D gene given by the table, was not confirmed from the DNA. TRBV21-1 is described as a pseudogene. The CDR3 has 10 amino acids. CDR3 nucleotide sequence: TGTGCCAGCGACAGGCTTAAACTGTTTTTT. Translated, it gives CASDRLKLFF.

This clone was counted once. The chain carries TRBV7-8 and TRBJ2-5, with D perhaps matching TRBD2 (5 bases). CDR3 size: 14 residues. Germline V lookup: CDR1 SGHVS, CDR2 FQNEAQ. V lost 5 bases to trimming and J lost 3 bases, with 13 bases between them. CDR3 sequence reads: CASSTRRFEETQYF. For the CDR3, the DNA is TGTGCCAGCAGCACTAGGCGGTTTGAAGAGACCCAGTACTTC.

J is TRBJ2-7 and V is TRBV7-9, with D maybe TRBD2 (6 bases). Between the trimmed V and J ends, which lost 1 base and 6 bases, there was a span of 10 bases. This CDR3 comprises 13 residues. CDR1 SEHNR and CDR2 FQNEAQ come from the germline V gene (reference sequence). CDR3 sequence: CASSLVVGGEQYF. The CDR3, as DNA: TGTGCCAGCAGCTTAGTGGTGGGGGGCGAGCAGTACTTC. Full variable domain (rest looked up from reference TRBV7-9 and TRBJ2-7): DTGVSQNPRHKITKRGQNVTFRCDPISEHNRLYWYRQTLGQGPEFLTYFQNEAQLEKSRLLSDRFSAERPKGSFSTLEIQRTEQGDSAMYLCASSLVVGGEQYFGPGTRLTVT.

The rearrangement uses TRBV6-5 and TRBJ1-2; D is unresolved. CDR1 is MNHEY and CDR2 is SVGAGI in the germline V gene. The CDR3 consists of 13 residues. Trimming removed 6 bases from V and 8 bases from J, with 16 bases in between. The chain's CDR3 is CASRDQEARGYTF. CDR3 bases: TGTGCCAGCAGGGACCAGGAGGCAAGAGGCTACACCTTC.

The V gene is TRBV9, the J gene TRBJ1-1, with TRBD1 matching 7 bases. This CDR3 contains 15 residues. V shed 3 bases, J shed 1 base, and the junction held 6 bases outside the gene matches. Germline V gene data show CDR1 as SGDLS and CDR2 as YYNGEE. The CDR3 here is CASSADRVGNTEAFF. In DNA form, the CDR3 reads TGTGCCAGCAGCGCAGACAGGGTCGGGAACACTGAAGCTTTCTTT.

This chain connects TRBV28 to TRBJ2-5; 16 bases align to TRBD2. The CDR3 runs to 16 residues. Unmatched junction bases numbered 5, after V lost 6 bases and J lost 4 bases. Germline loops: CDR1 MDHEN, CDR2 SYDVKM. Here the CDR3 reads CASSRGTSGRGETQYF. CDR3 coding DNA: TGTGCCAGCAGCCGGGGGACTAGCGGGAGGGGAGAGACCCAGTACTTC.

This clone was found once. V and J are TRBV10-2 and TRBJ1-2; no reliable D call. In germline, CDR1 is WSHSY, CDR2 SAAADI. The V end was cut by 3 bases, the J end by 6 bases, with 11 bases between. The CDR3 covers 13 residues. The CDR3 sequence is CASSEVLADGYTF. The CDR3 region has the DNA TGCGCCAGCAGTGAAGTCCTCGCGGATGGCTACACCTTC.

CDR3 DNA: TGCGCCAGCAGCCAATTTCCAATTTACAATGAGCAGTTCTTC. Protein: CASSQFPIYNEQFF. This sequence joins TRBV4-1 and TRBJ2-1; no clear D. Germline CDR1 and CDR2: MGHRA and YSYEKL. This CDR3 has 14 residues. V lost 2 bases and J 4 bases, leaving 9 bases between the germline ends.

V and J are TRBV5-8 and TRBJ2-1; TRBD1 matches 7 bases. Germline CDR1 and CDR2: SGHTS and YDEGEE. J was trimmed by 4 bases and V by 3 bases; bases with no gene match: 7. This CDR3 has 15 residues. As DNA, the CDR3 is TGTGCCAGCAGCTCCGGGACAGTGGCATACAATGAGCAGTTCTTC. Residues: CASSSGTVAYNEQFF.

The chain uses TRBV29-1 and TRBJ2-3; TRBD1 agrees at 8 bases. V lost 4 bases to trimming and J lost 4 bases; unmatched junction nucleotides: 7. The CDR3 runs 14 residues. The germline gives CDR1 SQVTM, CDR2 ANQGSEA. CDR3 in amino acids: CSVGSGGFADTQYF. CDR3 coding DNA: TGCAGCGTTGGGTCAGGGGGCTTCGCAGATACGCAGTATTTT.

The chain combines TRBV28 with TRBJ2-5; 13 bases align to TRBD2. CDR3 length: 17 residues. Germline V gene lookup returns CDR1 MDHEN and CDR2 SYDVKM. Trimming removed 4 bases from V and 5 bases from J; junction bases left unmatched: 10. The CDR3 coding sequence is TGTGCCAGCAGTTCGCCCCGGACTAGCGGGAGAGGGGAGACCCAGTACTTC. Translating it yields CASSSPRTSGRGETQYF.

The chain combines TRBV20-1 with TRBJ1-2, with no clear D. The CDR3 has 11 residues. V was clipped by 6 bases and J by 8 bases, with 13 bases between them. The germline V gene encodes CDR1 DFQATT and CDR2 SNEGSKA (reference sequence). The CDR3 nucleotides read TGCAGTGCGCCCTCCGGGGAAGGCTACACCTTC. Translation: CSAPSGEGYTF.